Below, 28 T cell receptor beta chains from the same sample are listed, as sequenced in a study of shared clonotypes between healthy human individuals. TCRdb's table, derived via immunoSEQ multiplex PCR, lists solely in-frame clones and lacks some. The sample yields around 1,100,000 clones, 77% seen once. Material for sequencing was memory CD4+ T cells from PBMCs. Noted subset: CD45RA-negative fraction. All receptors come from a man younger than 35 in good health. Some clones in this sample may be carry-over from other donors' samples.

This clone was detected only once. Given a much more abundant clone one base away, this may be a read error. The identical CDR3 is also encoded by other nucleotide sequences in the sample. The chain has TRBV28 and TRBJ2-3; D ambiguous. V was trimmed by 1 base and J by 3 bases, leaving 2 bases between them. The CDR3 has 12 amino acids. Germline CDR1 is MDHEN and CDR2 is SYDVKM. The CDR3 DNA reads as TGTGCCAGCAGTTTATTTACAGATACGCAGTATTTT. It is translated as CASSLFTDTQYF.

The genes are TRBV2 and TRBJ2-6; the D is unclear. The germline V gene has CDR1 SNHLY and CDR2 FYNNEI. CDR3 length: 16 amino acids. Between the trimmed V and J ends, which lost 11 bases and 0 bases, there was a span of 17 bases. The CDR3 coding sequence is TGTGCCGGCCTTGGCGGCTACTCCTCTGGGGCCAACGTCCTGACTTTC. This translates into CAGLGGYSSGANVLTF.

Turning to this clone: Since the CDR3 does not end with the conserved phenylalanine or tryptophan, this likely comes from a read error. The limits of the CDR3 on the DNA are not certain, so only TCRdb's listed CDR3 is given. The chain recombines TRBV27 with TRBJ1-1; the listed D gene, TRBD1, was not tested against the DNA. Germline V gives CDR1 MNHEY, CDR2 SMNVEV (reference sequence). The CDR3 spans 16 amino acids, including both terminal residues. The CDR3 sequence is CASSPSSTRQGAQTTL.

The V and J genes are TRBV7-9 and TRBJ2-1; 11 positions match TRBD2. V was pared by 1 base and J by 9 bases, with 5 bases of the junction left unmatched. The germline V gene has CDR1 SEHNR and CDR2 FQNEAQ (reference sequence). The length of the CDR3 is 15 residues. The chain's CDR3 is CASSLGGTSGGEQFF. DNA for the CDR3: TGTGCCAGCAGCTTAGGAGGGACTAGCGGCGGTGAGCAGTTCTTC.

This chain links TRBV7-8 with TRBJ1-1, with a weak D call TRBD1 (6 bases). Trimming shortened V by 5 bases and J by 3 bases, and 10 bases separated the two germline ends. CDR3 length equals 13 residues. Germline CDR1 is SGHVS and CDR2 is FQNEAQ. Here the CDR3 reads CASSRRGDTEAFF. DNA of the CDR3: TGTGCCAGCAGCAGGAGGGGGGACACTGAAGCTTTCTTT.

The rearrangement uses TRBV19 and TRBJ2-1; D ambiguous. The length of the CDR3 is 13 residues. CDR1 and CDR2 (germline): LNHDA, SQIVND (reference sequence). With 5 bases removed from V and 0 bases from J, the gap between germline ends came to 5 bases. The CDR3 DNA reads as TGTGCCAGTAGTTGGAGCTCCTACAATGAGCAGTTCTTC. Encoded protein: CASSWSSYNEQFF.

V and J are TRBV5-1 and TRBJ2-1; D is perhaps TRBD1 (5 bases). The germline V gene has CDR1 SGHRS and CDR2 YFSETQ. V lost 3 bases and J lost 7, with 11 bases in between. This CDR3 has 13 residues. CDR3 protein: CASSSNQGNEQFF. The CDR3 nucleotides are TGCGCCAGCAGCTCAAACCAGGGAAATGAGCAGTTCTTC. Looking up the rest from reference TRBV5-1 and TRBJ2-1 gives the full variable domain: KAGVTQTPRYLIKTRGQQVTLSCSPISGHRSVSWYQQTPGQGLQFLFEYFSETQRNKGNFPGRFSGRQFSNSRSEMNVSTLELGDSALYLCASSSNQGNEQFFGPGTRLTVL.

The chain employs TRBV11-3 and TRBJ1-1; the D gene is possibly TRBD1 (5 bases). This CDR3 has 14 amino acids. V lost 1 base and J lost 6, with 12 bases in between. Germline loops: CDR1 SGHNT, CDR2 YENEEA. CDR3 sequence (DNA): TGTGCCAGCAGCTTAGGGGGCCCCGCGGCTGAAGCTTTCTTT. Residues: CASSLGGPAAEAFF.

The rearrangement uses TRBV4-3 and TRBJ2-1; TRBD2 agrees at 9 bases. The CDR3 is 16 residues long. Germline V gene sequence: CDR1 LGHNA, CDR2 YSLEER. The J segment lost 7 bases and the V segment lost 1 base, leaving 8 bases of the junction unmatched. The CDR3 is CASSQVLTSGTNEQFF. The CDR3 bases are TGCGCCAGCAGCCAAGTCCTGACTAGCGGCACGAATGAGCAGTTCTTC.

This chain connects TRBV6-5 to TRBJ2-7, with D tentatively TRBD1 or TRBD2 (6 bases each). CDR1 MNHEY and CDR2 SVGAGI come from the germline V gene. Trimming cost V 0 bases and J 7 bases, with 16 bases left between them. CDR3 length: 15 amino acids. CDR3 nucleotide sequence: TGTGCCAGCAGTTACTCGGGGGGCTCTCCGGGAGAGCAGTACTTC. Its protein product is CASSYSGGSPGEQYF.

This chain uses TRBV6-5 with TRBJ1-2; 9 bases fit TRBD1. The CDR3 covers 16 residues. Germline loops: CDR1 MNHEY, CDR2 SVGAGI. V shed 4 bases, J shed 7 bases, and the junction held 13 bases outside the gene matches. The CDR3 DNA reads as TGTGCCAGCAGTTCTTTCTCAACCGGGACAGGGCGTGGCTACACCTTC. Translation: CASSSFSTGTGRGYTF.

V gene TRBV9 combines with J gene TRBJ2-5; D ambiguous. V lost 4 bases, J lost 5 bases, and 12 bases lay in between. Germline assignment: CDR1 SGDLS and CDR2 YYNGEE. This CDR3 is built from 13 residues. CDR3 DNA: TGTGCCAGCAGCACCGCACCCAGGGAGACCCAGTACTTC. Protein sequence: CASSTAPRETQYF.

The chain recombines TRBV28 with TRBJ2-5; D is undetermined. Germline V gives CDR1 MDHEN, CDR2 SYDVKM. This CDR3 comprises 13 residues. Trimming left V 4 bases short and J 5 bases short, with 11 bases between. The CDR3 nucleotides are TGTGCCAGCAGTTCCGTGTGGGGTGAGACCCAGTACTTC. This gives the protein CASSSVWGETQYF.

In this sample, this clone turned up a few times. The V gene is TRBV2, the J gene TRBJ2-1, with D perhaps being TRBD1 or TRBD2 (5 bases each). Trimming took off 9 bases at V and 4 bases at J, with 22 bases between the two ends. This CDR3 spans 16 amino acids. Germline V gene lookup returns CDR1 SNHLY and CDR2 FYNNEI. The CDR3 nucleotides read TGTGCCAGTCTCTCTGGGACCGAGCGGTTTTACAATGAGCAGTTCTTC. It encodes CASLSGTERFYNEQFF.

The chain combines TRBV11-3 with TRBJ2-1, with TRBD2 as a possible D gene (5 bases). V was cut by 4 bases and J by 10 bases, with 14 bases left in between. From germline, CDR1 is SGHNT and CDR2 YENEEA. The length of the CDR3 is 13 residues. The CDR3 nucleotides read TGTGCCAGCAGCTACCGGGATGCCTTAGAGCAGTTCTTC. This translates into CASSYRDALEQFF.

This clone has a single count. CDR3 in DNA: TGTGCCAGCAGCTTGATCCTAGCGGGAAACACCATATATTTT. Translated, it gives CASSLILAGNTIYF. The V and J genes are TRBV7-9 and TRBJ1-3; D uncertain. CDR1 is SEHNR and CDR2 is FQNEAQ in the germline V gene (reference sequence). Deletions cut 3 bases from V and 4 bases from J, with 10 bases between. The CDR3 has 14 residues.

This sequence joins TRBV28 and TRBJ2-1; no clear D. Trimming removed 7 bases from V and 4 bases from J, with 8 bases in between. The CDR3 is made up of 12 amino acids. Germline V gives CDR1 MDHEN, CDR2 SYDVKM. CDR3 DNA: TGTGCCAGCAACTCAAGATACAATGAGCAGTTCTTC. Residues: CASNSRYNEQFF. Together with reference TRBV28 and TRBJ2-1, the CDR3 gives the full variable domain: DVKVTQSSRYLVKRTGEKVFLECVQDMDHENMFWYRQDPGLGLRLIYFSYDVKMKEKGDIPEGYSVSREKKERFSLILESASTNQTSMYLCASNSRYNEQFFGPGTRLTVL.

This clone occurred many times. This chain links TRBV5-1 with TRBJ2-7; D perhaps matches TRBD2 (5 bases). The V gene's germline CDR1 is SGHRS and CDR2 YFSETQ. The CDR3 is 13 amino acids. The V and J ends lost 7 bases and 3 bases respectively, with 14 bases between them. In DNA form, the CDR3 reads TGCGCCAGCGGCAGGTCCGAGGGCTACGAGCAGTACTTC. Protein: CASGRSEGYEQYF.

The rearrangement uses TRBV5-1 and TRBJ1-1, with 7 bases that match TRBD1. Germline assignment: CDR1 SGHRS and CDR2 YFSETQ. V lost 4 bases to trimming and J lost 0 bases; unmatched junction nucleotides: 9. The CDR3 sequence is 16 residues long. The CDR3 nucleotides are TGCGCCAGCAGCCTCGAGGGACAGTCCCTGAACACTGAAGCTTTCTTT. It translates to CASSLEGQSLNTEAFF.

The rearrangement links TRBV15 to TRBJ2-7; D possibly uses TRBD1 or TRBD2 (6 bases each). The germline V gene has CDR1 LNHNV and CDR2 YYDKDF (reference sequence). The CDR3 spans 15 residues. V was shortened by 5 bases and J by 3 bases, with 17 bases between the two germline ends. The CDR3 region is CATSSGGGGDYEQYF. CDR3 in DNA: TGTGCCACCAGCTCTGGGGGCGGCGGGGACTACGAGCAGTACTTC. Using reference TRBV15 and TRBJ2-7 for the parts outside the CDR3, the full variable domain is DAMVIQNPRYQVTQFGKPVTLSCSQTLNHNVMYWYQQKSSQAPKLLFHYYDKDFNNEADTPDNFQSRRPNTSFCFLDIRSPGLGDTAMYLCATSSGGGGDYEQYFGPGTRLTVT.

Points on this clone: Other DNA sequences from this sample encode an identical CDR3 as well. V usage is TRBV28 and J usage is TRBJ2-7; D is perhaps TRBD1 (6 bases). V was cut by 4 bases and J by 3 bases, with 10 bases left in between. In germline, CDR1 is MDHEN, CDR2 SYDVKM. This CDR3 has 13 residues. CDR3 region: CASSSLDSYEQYF. The DNA for the CDR3 is TGTGCCAGCAGTTCTTTGGACAGCTACGAGCAGTACTTC.

This clone turned up a few times. The chain combines TRBV28 with TRBJ2-3; 9 positions match TRBD2. Losses at the gene ends were 5 bases for V and 1 base for J; bases not matched to a gene: 10. CDR1 MDHEN and CDR2 SYDVKM come from the germline V gene. The CDR3 is 17 residues long. This CDR3 reads CASSIAGEEVGTDTQYF. As DNA, the CDR3 is TGTGCCAGCAGTATAGCGGGAGAGGAGGTGGGCACAGATACGCAGTATTTT.

On this clone: Other DNA sequences in this sample translate to the same CDR3. The gene calls are TRBV2 and TRBJ1-1; the match to TRBD1 covers 10 bases. Germline assignment: CDR1 SNHLY and CDR2 FYNNEI. The trim removed 3 bases at V and 11 bases at J, leaving 6 bases unmatched. The CDR3 spans 13 residues. The CDR3: CASSELGQGMAFF. CDR3 DNA: TGTGCCAGCAGTGAGTTGGGACAGGGGATGGCTTTCTTT.

The chain joins TRBV18 to TRBJ2-1, with TRBD2 matching over 9 bases. Trimming removed 5 bases from V and 4 bases from J; junction bases left unmatched: 6. Germline CDR1 and CDR2: KGHSH and LQKENI. CDR3 length equals 15 residues. The CDR3 loop reads CASSVLAGLYNEQFF. The CDR3 DNA sequence: TGTGCCAGCTCAGTACTAGCGGGTTTATACAATGAGCAGTTCTTC.

This clone appeared a single time. The chain employs TRBV30 and TRBJ1-4, with D perhaps TRBD1 (5 bases). Germline CDR1 and CDR2: GTSNPN and SVGIG (reference sequence). Trimming cost V 7 bases and J 4 bases, with 16 bases left between them. The CDR3 is 14 residues long. CDR3 in DNA: TGTGCCTTGCATTCGACAGTTGTTAATGAAAAACTGTTTTTT. It encodes CALHSTVVNEKLFF.

The chain uses TRBV7-2 and TRBJ1-1, with TRBD1 identical over 8 bases. The CDR3 has 15 amino acids. Trimming took 5 bases from V and 4 from J; bases not matched to a gene: 9. Looked up from germline, CDR1 is SGHTA and CDR2 is FQGNSA. CDR3 region: CASSKDRGWSTEAFF. CDR3 in DNA: TGTGCCAGCAGCAAAGACAGGGGTTGGAGCACTGAAGCTTTCTTT. Filled out from reference TRBV7-2 and TRBJ1-1, the complete variable domain reads GAGVSQSPSNKVTEKGKDVELRCDPISGHTALYWYRQSLGQGLEFLIYFQGNSAPDKSGLPSDRFSAERTGGSVSTLTIQRTQQEDSAVYLCASSKDRGWSTEAFFGQGTRLTVV.

This chain links TRBV7-9 with TRBJ2-3; possibly TRBD2 for D (5 bases). Trimming removed 5 bases from V and 6 bases from J, with 12 bases in between. CDR1 SEHNR and CDR2 FQNEAQ come from the germline V gene (reference sequence). CDR3 length: 13 amino acids. CDR3: CASSRELSDTQYF. The CDR3 DNA follows: TGTGCCAGCAGCCGGGAACTCTCGGATACGCAGTATTTT. The whole variable domain, filled in from reference TRBV7-9 and TRBJ2-3, reads DTGVSQNPRHKITKRGQNVTFRCDPISEHNRLYWYRQTLGQGPEFLTYFQNEAQLEKSRLLSDRFSAERPKGSFSTLEIQRTEQGDSAMYLCASSRELSDTQYFGPGTRLTVL.

CDR3 DNA: TGTGCCAGCAGTGATCTTCAACCCCCGGTGGGGCTGTTTTTT. Encoded protein: CASSDLQPPVGLFF. The gene calls are TRBV6-1 and TRBJ2-2; D call uncertain. This CDR3 is built from 14 residues. The ends were cut back, 3 bases at V and 13 bases at J, with 18 bases in the middle. Germline lookup yields CDR1 MNHNS and CDR2 SASEGT.